A selection of T cell receptor beta chains follows, all from one sample in a study of T-cell reconstitution after alpha-beta-depleted transplantation in children. MiXCR, run by TCRdb on the PCR reads, gives a single entry per CDR3 protein. Of around 420,000 distinct CDR3 sequences listed, roughly 15% were seen once; the top ten hold 25% to 35%. Here the sequenced sample was PBMCs, mostly from graft donor cells, taken 360 days after TCRalphabeta/CD19-depleted stem cell transplant. The receptors here all came from a boy in the first two years of life who had a stem cell transplant for Wiskott-Aldrich syndrome, so the T cells may come from the graft donor. Both conserved end residues are trimmed from each CDR3. A D gene is named only where the DNA matches it firmly.

D,V,J,CDR3
TRBD2,TRBV29-1,TRBJ2-3,SVEFLLFAGVLDTQY
.,TRBV2,TRBJ2-7,ASKLQPYEQY
.,TRBV20-1,TRBJ2-2,SARKDRTTGELF
TRBD2,TRBV27,TRBJ2-1,ASSRGGWGYNEQF
TRBD1,TRBV5-1,TRBJ1-4,ASSLAGTGTELF
.,TRBV28,TRBJ2-3,ASSTPGGYTDTQY
TRBD1,TRBV3-1,TRBJ1-3,ASSQDRGQGGGNTIY
.,TRBV5-1,TRBJ2-7,ASTRDRSAYEQY
.,TRBV15,TRBJ2-4,ATSQRDQNIQY
TRBD2,TRBV5-1,TRBJ2-1,ASSLGLLAGGPRNEQF
TRBD2,TRBV7-2,TRBJ2-5,ASSPMPGGETQY
.,TRBV7-9,TRBJ1-1,ASSSLSGTEAF
.,TRBV5-1,TRBJ2-3,ASSFASSDTQY
.,TRBV11-2,TRBJ2-1,ASSLGVYAPKDEQF
TRBD1,TRBV24-1,TRBJ2-5,ATSDTGQIQETQY
.,TRBV20-1,TRBJ2-5,SARDKPTWGRETQY
TRBD1,TRBV11-1,TRBJ2-4,ASSKPGTGGRGSVIQY
.,TRBV25-1,TRBJ2-1,ASSDGTAEQF
.,TRBV12-3/TRBV12-4,TRBJ2-7,ASSLGTEQY
.,TRBV9,TRBJ1-2,ASSGPRGGYGYT